The 18 T cell receptor beta chains below come from one sample, sequenced in a study of blood T cell repertoires in COVID-19. Libraries were prepared by immunoSEQ multiplex PCR; TCRdb keeps only in-frame clonotypes and omits some of them. The table includes fewer than 400,000 clones, around nine tenths detected once. Source material: PBMCs or T cells enriched from blood (not recorded which). Source of these receptors: a woman between 50 and 59 years old who had recovered from COVID-19.

This clone was detected once. The chain is built from TRBV5-8 and TRBJ1-2; tentative D call: TRBD1 (6 bases). The CDR3 has 15 residues. The ends were cut back, 2 bases at V and 5 bases at J, with 16 bases in the middle. The V gene's germline CDR1 is SGHTS and CDR2 YDEGEE. As DNA, the CDR3 is TGTGCCAGCAGCTTAAACAGGGAGCAGTCGTATGGCTACACCTTC. Protein product: CASSLNREQSYGYTF.

The count of this clone is one. The chain is built from TRBV7-9 and TRBJ1-4; D is possibly TRBD1 (5 bases). Germline V lookup: CDR1 SEHNR, CDR2 FQNEAQ (reference sequence). The CDR3 extends over 15 amino acids. V dropped 5 bases and J dropped 5 bases, with 15 bases sitting between them. Here the CDR3 DNA reads TGTGCCAGCAGCATTATAACGGGGGTAAATGAAAAACTGTTTTTT. Protein: CASSIITGVNEKLFF.

The rearrangement joins TRBV5-6 to TRBJ1-2; D is ambiguous. The CDR3 sequence is 17 residues long. The germline gives CDR1 SGHDT, CDR2 YYEEEE. V lost 0 bases, J lost 8 bases, and 23 bases lay in between. DNA for the CDR3: TGTGCCAGCAGCTTGGCCGGTACTATCGTTCGCCAAGGAGGCTACACCTTC. This gives the protein CASSLAGTIVRQGGYTF. The variable domain in full, with the rest retrieved from reference TRBV5-6 and TRBJ1-2, is DAGVTQSPTHLIKTRGQQVTLRCSPKSGHDTVSWYQQALGQGPQFIFQYYEEEERQRGNFPDRFSGHQFPNYSSELNVNALLLGDSALYLCASSLAGTIVRQGGYTFGSGTRLTVV.

The rearrangement links TRBV7-8 to TRBJ2-1, with a tentative D call TRBD2 (7 bases). Germline CDR1 SGHVS, CDR2 FQNEAQ. V lost 0 bases, J lost 0 bases, and 18 bases lay in between. The CDR3 consists of 19 residues. For the CDR3, the DNA is TGTGCCAGCAGCTTAGCGCTTAGCAGTGGGGGGGCCTCCTACAATGAGCAGTTCTTC. Translating it yields CASSLALSSGGASYNEQFF.

The V and J genes are TRBV19 and TRBJ2-1; TRBD2 might be the D (5 bases). The CDR3 length is 14 residues. From germline, CDR1 is LNHDA and CDR2 SQIVND (reference sequence). V lost 4 bases and J lost 10, with 17 bases in between. CDR3 sequence reads: CASSSLTFAGEQFF. The CDR3 DNA follows: TGTGCCAGTAGTAGCTTAACGTTTGCGGGCGAGCAGTTCTTC.

A single count supports this clone. The V and J genes are TRBV10-3 and TRBJ1-3, with no clear D. The germline V gene has CDR1 ENHRY and CDR2 SYGVKD. The CDR3 has 14 amino acids. Trimming shortened V by 6 bases and J by 3 bases, and 12 bases separated the two germline ends. CDR3 sequence (DNA): TGTGCCATCAGCCGGGAGGGAAATGGAAACACCATATATTTT. This codes for CAISREGNGNTIYF.

V usage is TRBV19 and J usage is TRBJ1-1, with D possibly matching TRBD1 (5 bases). CDR3 length: 15 residues. V was shortened by 5 bases and J by 0 bases, with 13 bases between the two germline ends. CDR1 is LNHDA and CDR2 is SQIVND in the germline V gene (reference sequence). CDR3 sequence: CASSLAGPLNTEAFF. The CDR3 DNA reads TGTGCCAGTAGTTTAGCAGGGCCCCTGAACACTGAAGCTTTCTTT.

The gene calls are TRBV4-3 and TRBJ1-1, with D possibly being TRBD1 (5 bases). CDR1 LGHNA and CDR2 YSLEER come from the germline V gene. The CDR3 is made up of 15 amino acids. Deletions cut 0 bases from V and 1 base from J, with 9 bases between. CDR3 DNA: TGCGCCAGCAGCCAAGATCCCGGGGGGAACACTGAAGCTTTCTTT. The encoded protein is CASSQDPGGNTEAFF.

The chain uses TRBV29-1 and TRBJ2-7; a possible D gene is TRBD1 (6 bases). Germline loops: CDR1 SQVTM, CDR2 ANQGSEA. The length of the CDR3 is 15 residues. The V and J ends lost 8 bases and 3 bases respectively, with 23 bases between them. CDR3 nucleotide sequence: TGCAGCCGTCACTTTCCCGGCGAGACAGGCTACGAGCAGTACTTC. It translates to CSRHFPGETGYEQYF.

This sequence joins TRBV2 and TRBJ2-3, with D maybe TRBD2 (6 bases). Germline V gene data show CDR1 as SNHLY and CDR2 as FYNNEI. Trimming left V 6 bases short and J 9 bases short, with 19 bases between. The CDR3 sequence is 14 residues long. The DNA for the CDR3 is TGTGCCAGCAGCGCCGGGACTTCCTCTGGCACGCAGTATTTT. Protein: CASSAGTSSGTQYF.

The chain combines TRBV7-9 with TRBJ1-5; the D gene is possibly TRBD1 (5 bases). This CDR3 comprises 13 residues. Germline CDR1 reads SEHNR; CDR2 reads FQNEAQ (reference sequence). The V and J ends lost 3 bases and 7 bases respectively, with 10 bases between them. The CDR3 DNA reads TGTGCCAGCAGCTTCGGGGGAGACCAGCCCCAGCATTTT. This encodes CASSFGGDQPQHF.

This clone came up once. V and J are TRBV7-2 and TRBJ2-4; D gene unclear. V gave up 1 base and J gave up 0 bases, with 7 bases separating them. Germline V gene sequence: CDR1 SGHTA, CDR2 FQGNSA. CDR3 length: 15 residues. The CDR3 protein is CASSLVGLAKNIQYF. CDR3 coding DNA: TGTGCCAGCAGCTTAGTTGGGCTAGCCAAAAACATTCAGTACTTC.

This chain links TRBV2 with TRBJ1-5; D may be TRBD1 (5 bases). The CDR3 is 14 amino acids. The germline CDR1 and CDR2 sequences are SNHLY and FYNNEI. V was cut by 6 bases and J by 5 bases, with 14 bases left in between. CDR3 coding DNA: TGTGCCAGCAGGGCGACAGCTTTCTATCAGCCCCAGCATTTT. Translation gives CASRATAFYQPQHF.

The rearrangement joins TRBV6-5 to TRBJ2-4; weak D call: TRBD2 (6 bases). The ends were cut back, 2 bases at V and 0 bases at J, with 11 bases in the middle. The CDR3 totals 16 residues. Looked up from germline, CDR1 is MNHEY and CDR2 is SVGAGI. CDR3 protein: CASSYGTRGAKNIQYF. The CDR3 DNA sequence: TGTGCCAGCAGTTACGGGACTCGAGGAGCCAAAAACATTCAGTACTTC.

This clone has more than one count but fewer than ten. The genes are TRBV27 and TRBJ1-2; 8 bases agree with TRBD1. V shed 6 bases and J 6 bases; nucleotides not matched to a gene: 9. In germline, CDR1 is MNHEY, CDR2 SMNVEV (reference sequence). The length of the CDR3 is 14 residues. CDR3 coding DNA: TGTGCCAGCAGACCGACAGGGGTGCTCCATGGCTACACCTTC. The encoded protein is CASRPTGVLHGYTF.

A note on this clone: The sample contains more than one DNA sequence encoding this CDR3. This chain links TRBV3-1 (or the pseudogene TRBV3-2) with TRBJ2-2, with a weak D call TRBD1 (5 bases). This CDR3 region has 14 residues. Germline CDR1 LGHDT, CDR2 YNNKEL (reference sequence). Deletions cut 0 bases from V and 5 bases from J, with 7 bases between. The CDR3 loop reads CASSQDPGTGELFF. DNA of the CDR3: TGTGCCAGCAGCCAAGACCCAGGGACCGGGGAGCTGTTTTTT.

The chain recombines TRBV2 with TRBJ2-7; TRBD1 might be the D (5 bases). Germline CDR1 is SNHLY and CDR2 is FYNNEI. The V gene lost 6 bases and the J gene lost 2 bases, with 8 bases spanning the gap. CDR3 length: 12 residues. The CDR3 nucleotides read TGTGCCAGCAGGGACATTGCCTACGAGCAGTACTTC. It translates to CASRDIAYEQYF.

The genes are TRBV7-2 and TRBJ1-6; no definite D call. Per germline, CDR1 SGHTA and CDR2 FQGNSA. V lost 4 bases to trimming and J lost 10 bases, with 11 bases between them. This CDR3 spans 13 amino acids. The CDR3, as DNA: TGTGCCAGCAGCTCGGGGTTTTGGTCACCCCTCCACTTT. Its translation: CASSSGFWSPLHF. Full variable domain (rest looked up from reference TRBV7-2 and TRBJ1-6): GAGVSQSPSNKVTEKGKDVELRCDPISGHTALYWYRQSLGQGLEFLIYFQGNSAPDKSGLPSDRFSAERTGGSVSTLTIQRTQQEDSAVYLCASSSGFWSPLHFGNGTRLTVT.